This record looks at one T cell receptor (beta chain) sequence and its context. Its specificity is not known. The sample comes from a study of CD8 T cells in ankylosing spondylitis. Study-level findings and limits: Blood of patients with ankylosing spondylitis appeared to be characterized by a TCR beta motif of fewer than 10 highly homologous variants.

One entry per CDR3 protein results from TCRdb running MiXCR on the 5' RACE reads. Of about 140,000 distinct CDR3 sequences in the sample, about 8% were seen once. Germline V lookup: CDR1 SQVTM, CDR2 ANQGSEA. V lost 7 bases and J 3 bases, leaving 21 bases between the germline ends. The CDR3 is 15 residues long. The rearrangement links TRBV29-1 to TRBJ1-1, with a weak D call TRBD1 (6 bases). This sequence was found in a male donor with ankylosing spondylitis. Sequences were obtained from synovial fluid, either unsorted or a sorted T cell fraction (not recorded which). CDR3 nucleotide sequence: TGCAGCGCAAACGGACGGTCGGGGGCTTACACTGAAGCTTTCTTT. Amino acids: CSANGRSGAYTEAFF.